Each of the 23 T cell receptor beta chains below was sequenced from the same sample in a study of T cell repertoires in cytomegalovirus infection (dated by TCRdb to between 2019 and 2020). Sequencing relied on an Illumina HiSeq 1500. TCRdb reanalyzed the raw reads on its own, using fastp at Q25 for trimming and MiXCR for clone calling, and kept in-frame beta chains. One record per CDR3 amino acid sequence lists the most common genes and DNA. The sample profile shows fewer than 200,000 distinct CDR3 sequences; roughly 14% of them were found once. The top ten clones comprise over 25% of the sample. Material: PBMCs. The receptor set was obtained from a human donor in good health (CMV status not recorded). Some clones in this sample may be carry-over from other donors' samples.

This clonotype was seen at least ten times. The chain employs TRBV11-2 and TRBJ2-5; D is perhaps TRBD1 (5 bases). The CDR3 loop spans 14 amino acids. The ends were cut back, 7 bases at V and 5 bases at J, with 17 bases in the middle. CDR1 and CDR2 (germline): SGHAT, FQNNGV. The DNA of the CDR3 is TGTGCCAGCACGACCCAGGGAAGGCGGGAGACCCAGTACTTC. It codes for CASTTQGRRETQYF.

This clonotype has a handful of counts. The chain uses TRBV20-1 and TRBJ1-6, with TRBD1 matching 9 bases. The CDR3 is 17 residues long. V shed 5 bases and J 0 bases; nucleotides not matched to a gene: 8. Germline V gene sequence: CDR1 DFQATT, CDR2 SNEGSKA (reference sequence). In nucleotides, the CDR3 is TGCAGTGCTCCCCGGACAGGGGAAAGCTCCTATAATTCACCCCTCCACTTT. As protein: CSAPRTGESSYNSPLHF.

This clonotype was observed many times. This rearrangement joins TRBV28 to TRBJ2-7; 10 bases agree with TRBD2. V lost 7 bases to trimming and J lost 13 bases; unmatched junction nucleotides: 7. The CDR3 extends over 11 amino acids. Germline values: CDR1 MDHEN, CDR2 SYDVKM. The DNA of the CDR3 is TGTGCCAGCATGCTAGCGGGGGTAAGATACTTC. Amino acids: CASMLAGVRYF.

V and J are TRBV28 and TRBJ1-6, with 8 bases identical to TRBD1. Germline V CDR1 and CDR2: MDHEN, SYDVKM. V dropped 5 bases and J dropped 9; count of bases not matched to a gene: 15. The CDR3 consists of 17 residues. The CDR3, as DNA: TGTGCCAGCAGTAGCGGGGACAGGTCAGCCTCGGGTTCACCCCTCCACTTT. Its translation is CASSSGDRSASGSPLHF.

The V call is TRBV7-9, the J call TRBJ1-1; possible D gene TRBD1, 5 bases. The CDR3 loop spans 15 amino acids. Germline V gives CDR1 SEHNR, CDR2 FQNEAQ (reference sequence). V lost 4 bases to trimming and J lost 0 bases, with 12 bases between them. The CDR3 reads CASSSFRVMNTEAFF. In DNA, the CDR3 is TGTGCCAGCAGCTCGTTCAGGGTTATGAACACTGAAGCTTTCTTT.

Many counts were recorded for this clonotype. V gene TRBV7-2 combines with J gene TRBJ2-3; possible D gene TRBD2, 6 bases. The CDR3 is made up of 16 amino acids. From germline, CDR1 is SGHTA and CDR2 FQGNSA. V lost 3 bases, J lost 1 base, and 14 bases lay in between. This CDR3 is CASSFTWRVGTDTQYF. In nucleotides, the CDR3 is TGTGCCAGCAGCTTTACTTGGAGGGTGGGCACAGATACGCAGTATTTT.

Ten or more counts support this clonotype. V usage is TRBV28 and J usage is TRBJ1-5; weak D call: TRBD1 (6 bases). The CDR3 consists of 16 residues. V lost 7 bases to trimming and J lost 0 bases, with 16 bases between them. The germline V gene encodes CDR1 MDHEN and CDR2 SYDVKM. The CDR3 here is CASTTGGALSNQPQHF. For the CDR3, the DNA is TGTGCCAGCACCACCGGGGGGGCACTTAGCAATCAGCCCCAGCATTTT.

This clonotype came up a few times. V is TRBV6-2 or TRBV6-3 and J is TRBJ2-5, with TRBD2 matching over 12 bases. The CDR3 extends over 16 amino acids. The V segment lost 2 bases and the J segment 6 bases; nucleotides outside the gene matches: 7. The germline V gene encodes CDR1 MNHEY and CDR2 SVGEGT. The CDR3 DNA reads as TGTGCCAGCAGTTACGGGCTAGCGGGAGGGTTTAAGACCCAGTACTTC. It yields the protein CASSYGLAGGFKTQYF.

This clonotype was observed a few times. The chain recombines TRBV2 with TRBJ2-1; TRBD2 aligns across 11 bases. Germline CDR1 and CDR2: SNHLY and FYNNEI. The ends lost 11 bases at V and 1 base at J; junction bases unmatched: 1. This CDR3 has 13 amino acids. The CDR3 reads CARTSGSYNEQFF. The CDR3 DNA sequence: TGTGCCCGGACTAGCGGGTCCTACAATGAGCAGTTCTTC.

This clonotype showed up just a few times. The chain employs TRBV6-2 or TRBV6-3 and TRBJ1-1; 7 bases line up with TRBD1. The CDR3 runs 16 residues. Germline V CDR1 and CDR2: MNHEY, SVGEGT. V lost 7 bases to trimming and J lost 1 base; unmatched junction nucleotides: 12. CDR3 in amino acids: CASNWGQTVWNTEAFF. CDR3 DNA: TGTGCCAGCAACTGGGGACAGACAGTTTGGAACACTGAAGCTTTCTTT.

This clonotype was detected many times. The rearrangement uses TRBV7-8 and TRBJ1-2, with D hard to call. The CDR3 totals 12 residues. The germline V and J ends were trimmed by 1 base and 6 bases, with 6 bases remaining between them. Germline V gene sequence: CDR1 SGHVS, CDR2 FQNEAQ. CDR3 sequence: CASSLEWNGYTF. The CDR3 DNA reads TGTGCCAGCAGCTTAGAGTGGAATGGCTACACCTTC.

The genes are TRBV7-3 and TRBJ2-1, with 7 bases that match TRBD2. With V trimmed by 1 base and J by 7 bases, 4 bases remained unmatched. The CDR3 has 14 residues. The germline V gene encodes CDR1 SGHTA and CDR2 FQGTGA. CDR3 nucleotide sequence: TGTGCCAGCAGCTTAATAGCGGGCGGGAATGAGCAGTTCTTC. It specifies CASSLIAGGNEQFF.

The sample holds many counts of this clonotype. The chain joins TRBV7-2 to TRBJ2-7; the match to TRBD2 covers 9 bases. Looked up from germline, CDR1 is SGHTA and CDR2 is FQGNSA. CDR3 length: 15 residues. Unmatched junction bases numbered 8, after V lost 5 bases and J lost 3 bases. CDR3 nucleotide sequence: TGTGCCAGCAGCCAGGGACTAGCAGACTTCTACGAGCAGTACTTC. It translates to CASSQGLADFYEQYF.

This clonotype was recorded a few times. The chain has TRBV20-1 and TRBJ1-2, with D uncertain. The germline V and J ends were trimmed by 3 bases and 4 bases, with 24 bases remaining between them. The germline CDR1 and CDR2 sequences are DFQATT and SNEGSKA (reference sequence). The length of the CDR3 is 17 residues. In DNA form, the CDR3 reads TGCAGTGCTAGGAACCTAACCCCACTATCGGGGAGCTATGGCTACACCTTC. Amino acids: CSARNLTPLSGSYGYTF.

This clonotype appeared a few times. The rearrangement uses TRBV5-6 and TRBJ2-5; 11 nucleotides align to TRBD1. The V segment lost 4 bases and the J segment 1 base; nucleotides outside the gene matches: 9. Germline V gives CDR1 SGHDT, CDR2 YYEEEE. This CDR3 is 17 amino acids long. CDR3 loop: CASSRGGQGAPQETQYF. Written as DNA, the CDR3 is TGTGCCAGCAGCAGAGGAGGACAGGGGGCCCCCCAAGAGACCCAGTACTTC.

This rearrangement joins TRBV14 to TRBJ1-6; 7 bases match TRBD1. Germline lookup yields CDR1 SGHDN and CDR2 FVKESK. The length of the CDR3 is 15 residues. J was trimmed by 6 bases and V by 4 bases; bases with no gene match: 6. The CDR3 here is CASSPRGQSNSPLHF. Here the CDR3 DNA reads TGTGCCAGCAGCCCGAGGGGACAGTCTAATTCACCCCTCCACTTT.

This clonotype was detected only a few times. CDR3 sequence reads: CASSEGTGNQPQHF. CDR3 bases: TGCGCCAGCAGCGAAGGGACGGGCAATCAGCCCCAGCATTTT. The chain links TRBV5-1 to TRBJ1-5, with a weak D call TRBD1 (5 bases). The CDR3 loop spans 14 amino acids. CDR1 is SGHRS and CDR2 is YFSETQ in the germline V gene. V was cut by 4 bases and J by 2 bases, with 10 bases left in between.

This clonotype was seen repeatedly, ten times or more. The chain uses TRBV28 and TRBJ2-7; 10 nucleotides align to TRBD1. CDR1 MDHEN and CDR2 SYDVKM come from the germline V gene. The CDR3 runs 15 residues. The junction had 9 bases not matched to a gene; V was cut back by 6 bases and J by 4 bases. The CDR3, as DNA: TGTGCCAGCAGCGGTGGGACAGGGGAAGGGTACGAGCAGTACTTC. It is translated as CASSGGTGEGYEQYF. Filled out from reference TRBV28 and TRBJ2-7, the complete variable domain reads DVKVTQSSRYLVKRTGEKVFLECVQDMDHENMFWYRQDPGLGLRLIYFSYDVKMKEKGDIPEGYSVSREKKERFSLILESASTNQTSMYLCASSGGTGEGYEQYFGPGTRLTVT.

The chain carries TRBV6-2 or TRBV6-3 and TRBJ1-1; TRBD1 agrees at 8 bases. CDR3 length equals 13 residues. Germline assignment: CDR1 MNHEY and CDR2 SVGEGT. J was trimmed by 4 bases and V by 7 bases; bases with no gene match: 5. The chain's CDR3 is CASIRQGATEAFF. CDR3 in DNA: TGTGCCAGCATACGGCAGGGGGCCACTGAAGCTTTCTTT.

The chain uses TRBV10-3 and TRBJ2-7; D is perhaps TRBD2 (6 bases). CDR3 length: 15 residues. V lost 7 bases and J 0 bases, leaving 16 bases between the germline ends. Germline V gives CDR1 ENHRY, CDR2 SYGVKD. The CDR3 protein is CAITDRGTNSYEQYF. The CDR3 DNA follows: TGTGCCATCACCGATCGGGGGACGAACTCCTACGAGCAGTACTTC.

In its sample, this clonotype was seen many times. The V call is TRBV7-3, the J call TRBJ2-1; 11 bases fit TRBD2. Germline values: CDR1 SGHTA, CDR2 FQGTGA. V gave up 5 bases and J gave up 7 bases; unmatched junction bases: 4. The CDR3 length is 14 residues. The CDR3 DNA follows: TGTGCCAGCAGCATTAGCGGGGGGGTAAATGAGCAGTTCTTC. It translates to CASSISGGVNEQFF.

In DNA form, the CDR3 reads TGCAGCGTTGAACCCATCGGTTGGGACTTAAAGGCCGAGCAGTACTTC. Its translation is CSVEPIGWDLKAEQYF. The rearrangement uses TRBV29-1 and TRBJ2-7; D possibly corresponds to TRBD2 (6 bases). CDR1 SQVTM and CDR2 ANQGSEA come from the germline V gene. This CDR3 has 16 amino acids. V lost 2 bases and J 6 bases, leaving 23 bases between the germline ends.

The chain carries TRBV7-8 and TRBJ1-1; 9 bases match TRBD1. V lost 5 bases to trimming and J lost 4 bases; unmatched junction nucleotides: 8. The CDR3 has 15 residues. CDR1 is SGHVS and CDR2 is FQNEAQ in the germline V gene. The CDR3 loop reads CASSPRTGESTEAFF. For the CDR3, the DNA is TGTGCCAGCAGCCCGCGGACAGGGGAGTCCACTGAAGCTTTCTTT.